This T cell receptor (beta chain) originates from a study of radiation and T cells in renal cell carcinoma. The length of the CDR3 is 16 residues. V dropped 0 bases and J dropped 0 bases, with 10 bases sitting between them. Time point: baseline pretreatment blood. Indicated treatment: 15 Gy SBRT to primary tumor, nephrectomy 4 weeks later. Measured with immunoSEQ multiplex PCR; TCRdb has only the in-frame clones, and not every one. The sample holds about 140,000 clones; over 80% are singletons and the top ten take around 21%. This receptor was taken from a woman in her fifties or sixties with renal cell carcinoma. The input for sequencing was blood, taken from a patient whose treatment included radiotherapy and nephrectomy. This sequence joins TRBV5-3 and TRBJ1-5; no clear D gene. Being an ORF, TRBV5-3 has a function that is uncertain. The CDR3 region is CARSLEMSHSNQPQHF. The CDR3 nucleotides read TGTGCCAGAAGCTTGGAAATGTCCCATAGCAATCAGCCCCAGCATTTT.